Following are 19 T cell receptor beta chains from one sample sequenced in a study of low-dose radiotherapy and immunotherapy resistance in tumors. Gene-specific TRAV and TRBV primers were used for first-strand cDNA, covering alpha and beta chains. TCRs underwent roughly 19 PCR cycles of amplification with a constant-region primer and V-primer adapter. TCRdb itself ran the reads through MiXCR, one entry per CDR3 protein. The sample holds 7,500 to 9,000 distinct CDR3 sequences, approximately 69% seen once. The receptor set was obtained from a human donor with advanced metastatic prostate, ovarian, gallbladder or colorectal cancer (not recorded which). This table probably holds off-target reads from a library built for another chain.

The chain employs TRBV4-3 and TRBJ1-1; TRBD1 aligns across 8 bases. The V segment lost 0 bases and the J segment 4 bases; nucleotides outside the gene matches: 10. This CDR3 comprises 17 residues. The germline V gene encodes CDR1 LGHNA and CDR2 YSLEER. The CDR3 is CASSQDVPGGIVTEAFF. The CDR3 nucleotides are TGCGCCAGCAGCCAAGATGTCCCAGGGGGCATCGTCACTGAAGCTTTCTTT.

CDR3: CSVSDGVLGNQPQHF. DNA for the CDR3: TGCAGCGTCTCTGACGGTGTCCTAGGCAATCAGCCCCAGCATTTT. The rearrangement joins TRBV29-1 to TRBJ1-5; D remains unclear. The germline CDR1 and CDR2 sequences are SQVTM and ANQGSEA. The V end lost 6 bases, the J end lost 2 bases, and 17 bases lay between the germline ends. This CDR3 is 15 amino acids long.

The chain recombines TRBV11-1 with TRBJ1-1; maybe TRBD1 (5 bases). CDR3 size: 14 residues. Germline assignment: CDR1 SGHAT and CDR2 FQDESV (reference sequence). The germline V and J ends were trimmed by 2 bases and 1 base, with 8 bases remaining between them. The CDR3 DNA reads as TGTGCCAGCAGCTTAAGGGGCACGAACACTGAAGCTTTCTTT. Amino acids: CASSLRGTNTEAFF.

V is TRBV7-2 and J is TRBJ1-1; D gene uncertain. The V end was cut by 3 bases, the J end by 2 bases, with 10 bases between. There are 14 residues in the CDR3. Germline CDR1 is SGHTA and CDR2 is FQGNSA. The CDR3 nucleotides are TGTGCCAGCAGCTTCGTCAGTGCAAACACTGAAGCTTTCTTT. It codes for CASSFVSANTEAFF.

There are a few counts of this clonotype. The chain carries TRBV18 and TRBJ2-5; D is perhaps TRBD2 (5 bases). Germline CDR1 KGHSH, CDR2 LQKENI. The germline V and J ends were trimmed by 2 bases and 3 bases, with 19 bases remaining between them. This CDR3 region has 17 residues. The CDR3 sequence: CASSPRTDSQFKETQYF. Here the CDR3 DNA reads TGTGCCAGCTCACCAAGGACGGACTCCCAGTTCAAAGAGACCCAGTACTTC.

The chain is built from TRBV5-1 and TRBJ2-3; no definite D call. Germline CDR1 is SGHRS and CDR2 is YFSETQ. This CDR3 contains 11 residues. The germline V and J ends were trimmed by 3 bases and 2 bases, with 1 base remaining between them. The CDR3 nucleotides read TGCGCCAGCAGCTACACAGATACGCAGTATTTT. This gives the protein CASSYTDTQYF.

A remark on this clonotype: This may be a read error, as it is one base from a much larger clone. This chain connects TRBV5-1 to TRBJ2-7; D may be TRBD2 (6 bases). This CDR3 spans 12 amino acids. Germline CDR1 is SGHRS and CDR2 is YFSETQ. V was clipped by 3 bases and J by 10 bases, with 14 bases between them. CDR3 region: CASSSGVGDQYF. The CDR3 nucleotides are TGCGCCAGCAGCTCGGGAGTAGGGGACCAGTACTTC.

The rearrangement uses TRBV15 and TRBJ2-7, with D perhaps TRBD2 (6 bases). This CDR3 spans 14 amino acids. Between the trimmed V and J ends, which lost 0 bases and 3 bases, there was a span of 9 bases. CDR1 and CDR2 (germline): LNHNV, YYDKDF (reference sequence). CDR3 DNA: TGTGCCACCAGCAGAGATCGGGGAGGCTACGAGCAGTACTTC. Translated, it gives CATSRDRGGYEQYF.

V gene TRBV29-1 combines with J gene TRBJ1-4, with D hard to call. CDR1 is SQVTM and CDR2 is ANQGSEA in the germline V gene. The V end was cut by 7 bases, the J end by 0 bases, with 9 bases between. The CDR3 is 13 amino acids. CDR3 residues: CSGKFATNEKLFF. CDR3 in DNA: TGCAGCGGGAAGTTTGCAACTAATGAAAAACTGTTTTTT. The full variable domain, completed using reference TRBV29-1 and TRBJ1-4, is SAVISQKPSRDICQRGTSLTIQCQVDSQVTMMFWYRQQPGQSLTLIATANQGSEATYESGFVIDKFPISRPNLTFSTLTVSNMSPEDSSIYLCSGKFATNEKLFFGSGTQLSVL.

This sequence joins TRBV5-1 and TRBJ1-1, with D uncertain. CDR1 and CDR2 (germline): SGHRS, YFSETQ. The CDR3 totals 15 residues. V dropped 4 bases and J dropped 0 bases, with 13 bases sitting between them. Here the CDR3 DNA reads TGCGCCAGCAGCCTCGACGGTCCAATGAACACTGAAGCTTTCTTT. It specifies CASSLDGPMNTEAFF.

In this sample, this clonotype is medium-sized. The CDR3 loop is CASSLHGTSGRIVGFGEQFF. In DNA form, the CDR3 reads TGTGCCAGCAGCCTTCACGGGACTAGCGGGAGGATTGTCGGGTTCGGTGAGCAGTTCTTC. The chain joins TRBV28 to TRBJ2-1, with 15 nucleotides matching TRBD2. Germline CDR1 reads MDHEN; CDR2 reads SYDVKM. V trimming: 6 bases; J trimming: 9 bases; junction bases outside the gene matches: 21. This CDR3 has 20 residues.

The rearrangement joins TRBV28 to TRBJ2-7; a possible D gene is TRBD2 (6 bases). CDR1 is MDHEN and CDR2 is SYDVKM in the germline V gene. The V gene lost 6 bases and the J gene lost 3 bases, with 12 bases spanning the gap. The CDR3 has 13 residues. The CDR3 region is CASRERALYEQYF. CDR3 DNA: TGTGCCAGCAGGGAGCGGGCCCTCTACGAGCAGTACTTC.

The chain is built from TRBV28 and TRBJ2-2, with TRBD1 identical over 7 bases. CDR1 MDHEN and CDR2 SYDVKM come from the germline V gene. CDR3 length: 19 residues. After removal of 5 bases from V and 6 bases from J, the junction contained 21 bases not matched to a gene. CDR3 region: CASSGRIDRDTGISGELFF. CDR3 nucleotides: TGTGCCAGCAGTGGCAGGATCGACAGGGACACAGGAATATCCGGGGAGCTGTTTTTT.

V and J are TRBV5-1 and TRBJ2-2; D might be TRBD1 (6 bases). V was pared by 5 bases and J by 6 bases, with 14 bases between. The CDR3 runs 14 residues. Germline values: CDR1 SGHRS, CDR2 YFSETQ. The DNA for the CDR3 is TGCGCCAGCAGAGCATTACAGGGTCCCGGGGAGCTGTTTTTT. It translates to CASRALQGPGELFF. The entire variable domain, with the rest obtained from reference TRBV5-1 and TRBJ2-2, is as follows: KAGVTQTPRYLIKTRGQQVTLSCSPISGHRSVSWYQQTPGQGLQFLFEYFSETQRNKGNFPGRFSGRQFSNSRSEMNVSTLELGDSALYLCASRALQGPGELFFGEGSRLTVL.

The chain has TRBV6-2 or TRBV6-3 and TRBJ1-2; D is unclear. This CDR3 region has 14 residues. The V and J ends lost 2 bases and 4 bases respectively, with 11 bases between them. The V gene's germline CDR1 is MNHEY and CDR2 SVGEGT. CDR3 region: CASSYPDISYGYTF. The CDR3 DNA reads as TGTGCCAGCAGTTACCCCGACATCAGCTATGGCTACACCTTC.

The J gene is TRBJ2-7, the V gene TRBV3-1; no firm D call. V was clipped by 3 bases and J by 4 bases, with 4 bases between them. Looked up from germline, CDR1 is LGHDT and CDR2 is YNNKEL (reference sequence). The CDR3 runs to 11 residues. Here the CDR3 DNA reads TGTGCCAGCAGCCATCAATACGAGCAGTACTTC. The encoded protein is CASSHQYEQYF.

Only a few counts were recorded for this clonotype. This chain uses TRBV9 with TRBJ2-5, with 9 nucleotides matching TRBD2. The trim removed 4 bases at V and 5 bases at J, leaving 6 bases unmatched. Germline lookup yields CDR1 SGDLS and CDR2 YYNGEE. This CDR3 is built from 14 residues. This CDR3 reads CASSLHGLAETQYF. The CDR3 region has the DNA TGTGCCAGCAGCCTCCACGGACTAGCGGAGACCCAGTACTTC.

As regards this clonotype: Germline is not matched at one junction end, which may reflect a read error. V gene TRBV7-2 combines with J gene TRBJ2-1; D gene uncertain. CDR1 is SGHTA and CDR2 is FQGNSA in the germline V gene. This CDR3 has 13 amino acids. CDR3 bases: TGTGCCAGCAGCTTAGTCCACCACAATGAGCGGTTCTTC. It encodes CASSLVHHNERFF.

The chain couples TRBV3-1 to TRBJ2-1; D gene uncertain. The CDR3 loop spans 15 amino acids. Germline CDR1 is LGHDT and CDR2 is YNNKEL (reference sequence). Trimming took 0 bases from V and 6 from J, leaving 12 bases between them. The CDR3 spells CASSQDSLPANEQFF. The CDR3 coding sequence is TGTGCCAGCAGCCAAGATAGCCTCCCGGCCAATGAGCAGTTCTTC.